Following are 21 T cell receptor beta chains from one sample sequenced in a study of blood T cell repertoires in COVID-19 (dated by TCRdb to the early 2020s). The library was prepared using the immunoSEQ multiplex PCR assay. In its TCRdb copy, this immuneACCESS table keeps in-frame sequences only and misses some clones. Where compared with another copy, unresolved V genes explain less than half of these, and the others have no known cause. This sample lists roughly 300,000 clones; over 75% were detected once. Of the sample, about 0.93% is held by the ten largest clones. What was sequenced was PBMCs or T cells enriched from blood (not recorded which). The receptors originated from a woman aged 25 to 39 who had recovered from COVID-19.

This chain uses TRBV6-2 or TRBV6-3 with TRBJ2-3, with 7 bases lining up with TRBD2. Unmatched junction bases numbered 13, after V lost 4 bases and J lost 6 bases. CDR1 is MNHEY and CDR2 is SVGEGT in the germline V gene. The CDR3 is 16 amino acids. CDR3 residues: CASSSPWEGTGDTQYF. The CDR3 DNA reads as TGTGCCAGCAGTTCCCCCTGGGAGGGGACCGGGGATACGCAGTATTTT.

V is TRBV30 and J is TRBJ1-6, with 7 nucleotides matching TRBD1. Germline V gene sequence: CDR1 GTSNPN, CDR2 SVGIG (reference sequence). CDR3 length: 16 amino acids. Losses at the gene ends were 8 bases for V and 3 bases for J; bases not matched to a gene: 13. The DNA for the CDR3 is TGTGCCCAGACGGACCCCGGGACAGTCTATAATTCACCCCTCCACTTT. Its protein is CAQTDPGTVYNSPLHF.

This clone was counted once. CDR3: CASSLETGYRGEQYF. In DNA form, the CDR3 reads TGTGCCAGCAGCTTAGAAACGGGTTATCGTGGCGAGCAGTACTTC. The chain couples TRBV11-2 to TRBJ2-7; D unresolved. CDR1 and CDR2 (germline): SGHAT, FQNNGV. This CDR3 spans 15 amino acids. Trimming left V 0 bases short and J 6 bases short, with 15 bases between.

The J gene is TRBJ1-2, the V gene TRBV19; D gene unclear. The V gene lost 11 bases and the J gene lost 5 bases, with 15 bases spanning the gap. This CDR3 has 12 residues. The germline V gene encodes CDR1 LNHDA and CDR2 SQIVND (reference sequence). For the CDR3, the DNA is TGTGCCTCGGCCCATCGGCGGTATGGCTACACCTTC. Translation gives CASAHRRYGYTF.

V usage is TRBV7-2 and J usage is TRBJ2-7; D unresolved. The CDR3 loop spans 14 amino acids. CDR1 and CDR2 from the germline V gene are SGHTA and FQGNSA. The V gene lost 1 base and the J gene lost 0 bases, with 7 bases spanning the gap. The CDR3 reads CASSLGSISYEQYF. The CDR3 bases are TGTGCCAGCAGCTTAGGCAGTATCTCCTACGAGCAGTACTTC.

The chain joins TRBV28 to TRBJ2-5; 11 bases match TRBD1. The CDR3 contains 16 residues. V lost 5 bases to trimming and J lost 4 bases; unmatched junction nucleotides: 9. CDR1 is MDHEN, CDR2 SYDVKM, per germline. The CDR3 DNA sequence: TGTGCCAGCAGTCCCCGGACAGGGGGCGTGGGAGAGACCCAGTACTTC. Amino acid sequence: CASSPRTGGVGETQYF.

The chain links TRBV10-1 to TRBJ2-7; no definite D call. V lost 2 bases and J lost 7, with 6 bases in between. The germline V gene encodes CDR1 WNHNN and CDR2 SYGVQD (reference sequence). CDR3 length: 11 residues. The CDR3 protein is CASSEPGEQYF. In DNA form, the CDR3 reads TGCGCCAGCAGTGAGCCCGGGGAGCAGTACTTC.

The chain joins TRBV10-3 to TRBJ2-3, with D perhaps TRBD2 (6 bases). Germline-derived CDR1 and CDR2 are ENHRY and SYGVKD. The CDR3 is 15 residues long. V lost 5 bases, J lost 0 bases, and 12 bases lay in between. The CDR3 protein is CAISREPSSTDTQYF. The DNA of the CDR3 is TGTGCCATCAGTCGGGAGCCATCTAGCACAGATACGCAGTATTTT.

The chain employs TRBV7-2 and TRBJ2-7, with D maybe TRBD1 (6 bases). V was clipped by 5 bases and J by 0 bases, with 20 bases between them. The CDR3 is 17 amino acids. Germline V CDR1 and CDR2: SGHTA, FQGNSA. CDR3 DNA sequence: TGTGCCAGCAGCCCAGGGACCGGACAGAGACTCTCCTACGAGCAGTACTTC. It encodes CASSPGTGQRLSYEQYF.

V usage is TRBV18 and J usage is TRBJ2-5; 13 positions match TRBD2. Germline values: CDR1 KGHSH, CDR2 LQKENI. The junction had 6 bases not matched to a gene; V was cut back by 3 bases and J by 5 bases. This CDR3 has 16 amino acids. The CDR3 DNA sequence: TGTGCCAGCTCACCGAGGACTAGCGGGGGTCGGGAGACCCAGTACTTC. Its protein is CASSPRTSGGRETQYF.

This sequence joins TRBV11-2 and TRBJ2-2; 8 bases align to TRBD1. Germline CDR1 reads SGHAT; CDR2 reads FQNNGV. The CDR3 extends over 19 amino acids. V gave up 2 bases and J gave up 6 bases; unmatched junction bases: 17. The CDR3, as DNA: TGTGCCAGCAGCTTATCCCCACGAATGGGCAGGGGGCACGCCGGGGAGCTGTTTTTT. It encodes CASSLSPRMGRGHAGELFF.

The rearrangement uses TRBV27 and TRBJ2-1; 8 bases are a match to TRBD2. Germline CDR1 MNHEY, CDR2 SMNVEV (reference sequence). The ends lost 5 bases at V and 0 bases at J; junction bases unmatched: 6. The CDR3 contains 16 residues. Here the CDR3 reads CASSATAGGSYNEQFF. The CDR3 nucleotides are TGTGCCAGCAGTGCCACCGCGGGGGGCTCCTACAATGAGCAGTTCTTC.

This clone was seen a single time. The CDR3 is CASSPGGGDQYF. CDR3 in DNA: TGTGCCAGCAGCCCGGGCGGGGGGGACCAGTACTTC. V usage is TRBV7-9 and J usage is TRBJ2-5; TRBD2 matches 9 bases. Germline V gives CDR1 SEHNR, CDR2 FQNEAQ (reference sequence). CDR3 length: 12 amino acids. The V gene end was trimmed by 5 bases and the J gene end by 10 bases; junction bases not matched to a gene: 5.

As DNA, the CDR3 is TGTGCCAGCAGCCAAGAGGGGGCCACTGAAGCTTTCTTT. This encodes CASSQEGATEAFF. This chain joins TRBV3-1 (or the pseudogene TRBV3-2) and TRBJ1-1; maybe TRBD1 (6 bases). The CDR3 is 13 residues long. Germline CDR1 is LGHDT and CDR2 is YNNKEL (reference sequence). V was cut by 0 bases and J by 4 bases, with 6 bases left in between.

CDR3 in DNA: TGCGCCAGCAGCCACAGCAAGGGGCAAGATACGCAGTATTTT. It specifies CASSHSKGQDTQYF. The chain employs TRBV5-1 and TRBJ2-3, with D perhaps matching TRBD1 (5 bases). V was shortened by 4 bases and J by 5 bases, with 14 bases between the two germline ends. The CDR3 is made up of 14 amino acids. CDR1 SGHRS and CDR2 YFSETQ come from the germline V gene.

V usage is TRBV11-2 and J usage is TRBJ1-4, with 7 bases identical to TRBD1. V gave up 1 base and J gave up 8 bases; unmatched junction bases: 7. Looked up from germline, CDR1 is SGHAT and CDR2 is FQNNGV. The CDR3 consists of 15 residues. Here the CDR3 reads CASSLGQGVGEKLFF. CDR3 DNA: TGTGCCAGCAGCTTAGGGCAGGGGGTAGGCGAAAAACTGTTTTTT.

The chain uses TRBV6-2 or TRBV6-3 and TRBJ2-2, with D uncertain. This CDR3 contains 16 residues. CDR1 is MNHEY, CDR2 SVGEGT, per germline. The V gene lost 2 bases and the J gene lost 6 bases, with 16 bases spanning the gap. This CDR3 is CASSYATTSGPGELFF. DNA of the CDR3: TGTGCCAGCAGTTACGCTACGACGAGTGGGCCCGGGGAGCTGTTTTTT.

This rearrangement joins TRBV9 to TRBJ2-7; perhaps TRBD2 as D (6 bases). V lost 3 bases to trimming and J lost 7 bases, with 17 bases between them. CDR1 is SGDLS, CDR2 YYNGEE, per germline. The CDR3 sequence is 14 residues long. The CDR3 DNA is TGTGCCAGCAGCGCACTAGCAGCGAGAGGAGAGCAGTACTTC. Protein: CASSALAARGEQYF.

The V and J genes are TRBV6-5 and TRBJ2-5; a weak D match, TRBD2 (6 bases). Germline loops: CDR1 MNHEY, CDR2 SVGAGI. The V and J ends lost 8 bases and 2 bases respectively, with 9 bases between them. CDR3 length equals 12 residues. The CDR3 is CASRDLQETQYF. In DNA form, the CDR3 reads TGTGCCAGCCGGGACTTACAAGAGACCCAGTACTTC.

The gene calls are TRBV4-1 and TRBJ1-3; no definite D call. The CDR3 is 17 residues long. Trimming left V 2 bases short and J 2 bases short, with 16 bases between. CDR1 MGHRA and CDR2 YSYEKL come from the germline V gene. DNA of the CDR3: TGCGCCAGCAGCCAAATGTGGTTCCGACGGGCTGGAAACACCATATATTTT. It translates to CASSQMWFRRAGNTIYF.

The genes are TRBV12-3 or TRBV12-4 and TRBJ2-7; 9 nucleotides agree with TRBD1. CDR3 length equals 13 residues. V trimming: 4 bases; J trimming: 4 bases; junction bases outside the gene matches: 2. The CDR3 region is CASSWDRDYEQYF. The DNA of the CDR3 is TGTGCCAGCAGTTGGGACAGGGATTACGAGCAGTACTTC.